This T cell receptor (beta chain) was observed in a study of blood T cell repertoires in COVID-19 (TCRdb year 2020). Concerning the study at large: Samples from collaborators originated in the United States, Italy and Spain and spanned both the acute and convalescent phases of COVID-19. The material from the prospective study consisted of cDNA or gDNA derived from T cells, B-cell-depleted T cells, or PBMCs. Deeply sampled blood TCRbeta repertoires from subjects exposed to, actively infected with, or recovered from COVID-19 were included in the dataset. A freely available public database, intended as a resource for researchers studying the immune response to SARS-CoV-2, is where the repertoires were released. The samples were drawn from the first 160 participants of the ongoing ImmuneRACE study and from some 1,300 subjects provided by 6 global collaborators. Nearly every sample came with metadata listing a de-identified subject ID, COVID-19 status, age in years and sex. Where available, HLA class I and class II types were obtained from metadata supplied by the sample provider rather than from assay-based typing. Results the study describes overall, beyond this receptor: The quantity of clinical and demographic metadata differed by source and by participant and was supplied without curation.

From a lookup of the germline V gene, CDR1 and CDR2 are KGHSH and LQKENI. The CDR3, cysteine through phenylalanine, is 16 amino acids long. Just CDR3 DNA is preserved here, 48 bases in frame from base 1. Unmatched junction bases come to 7, with V trimmed by 3 bases and J by 0 bases. In the prospective study, participants were about 18 to 95 years old, resided in 24 geographic areas of the United States, and were enrolled through a virtual design. Cohort assignment in the prospective study relied on participant-reported clinical history from a screening survey and a study questionnaire. Exposed participants had been in contact, within 2 weeks of entering the study, with a person who had a PCR-confirmed or clinician-diagnosed case of COVID-19. In the prospective study, mobile phlebotomists collected whole blood, serum and a nasopharyngeal or oropharyngeal swab from each participant. Additional blood draws and questionnaires over an approximately 2-month period could optionally be provided by prospective study participants. Prospective study blood samples were shipped either frozen or at room temperature before DNA extraction.

To note about this clone: What antigen it recognizes has not been identified. No much larger clonotype is one base removed from it; base qualities were not supplied.

TCRbeta CDR3 regions were amplified from genomic DNA using the immunoSEQ Assay, a bias-controlled multiplex PCR. Per the authors' processing: Nucleated cell counts per sample were estimated from amplification of reference gene primers within the assay. To quantify the absolute abundance of each unique TCRbeta CDR3 rearrangement, sequence reads were collapsed and filtered. For each sample, productive Simpson clonality was calculated by taking the square root of Simpson's diversity index across productive rearrangements. TCRdb's version of the immuneACCESS table is confined to in-frame rearrangements and falls short of the full clone set. An unresolved V gene accounts for under half of the shortfall where checked; the remainder is of unknown origin. Clone size and the V and J calls come from that table; the DNA yielded D and trimming. This sample gives 250,000 or so clones in total; 75% to 95% of them show up just once. Roughly 2.8% of the sample goes to the ten largest clones.

Input material: PBMCs or T cells enriched from blood (not recorded which). This receptor chain uses TRBV18 and TRBJ2-7, and 8 junctional nucleotides match TRBD1. The TCR sequence derives from a man aged 35 to 55 who had been exposed to COVID-19. The CDR3 here reads CASSPSGQGSSYEQYF. The DNA is as follows: TGTGCCAGCTCACCCTCCGGACAGGGAAGCTCCTACGAGCAGTACTTC.